This record looks at one TCR beta chain sequence and its context. The antigen is undetermined. The record originates from a study of CD8 T cells in ankylosing spondylitis. Germline loops: CDR1 MNHNS, CDR2 SASEGT. The V gene lost 6 bases and the J gene lost 6 bases, with 12 bases spanning the gap. The CDR3 runs 14 residues. Using its own MiXCR run on the 5' RACE reads, TCRdb lists one record per CDR3 protein. Counted here are about 210,000 distinct CDR3 sequences, approximately 7.3% occurring once; the ten biggest clones make up approximately 14%. Findings and limits, study-wide: What appeared characteristic of ankylosing spondylitis blood was a TCR beta motif of under 10 highly homologous variants.

The chain is built from TRBV6-1 and TRBJ1-6; D is ambiguous. The sequenced material came from blood, either unsorted or a sorted T cell fraction (not recorded which). The source of this sequence is a male donor with ankylosing spondylitis. The CDR3 DNA sequence: TGTGCCAGCAGGCCGGGTCCACTTAATTCACCCCTCCACTTT. As protein: CASRPGPLNSPLHF.